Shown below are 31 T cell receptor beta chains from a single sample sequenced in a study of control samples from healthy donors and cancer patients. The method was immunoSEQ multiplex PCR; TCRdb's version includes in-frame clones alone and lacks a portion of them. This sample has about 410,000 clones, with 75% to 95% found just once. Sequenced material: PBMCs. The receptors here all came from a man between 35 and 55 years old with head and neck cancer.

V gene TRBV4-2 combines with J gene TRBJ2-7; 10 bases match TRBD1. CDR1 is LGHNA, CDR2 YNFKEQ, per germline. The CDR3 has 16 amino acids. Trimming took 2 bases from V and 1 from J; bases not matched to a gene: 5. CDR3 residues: CASSQTTGGKSYEQYF. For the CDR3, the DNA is TGTGCCAGCAGCCAAACGACAGGGGGCAAGTCCTACGAGCAGTACTTC.

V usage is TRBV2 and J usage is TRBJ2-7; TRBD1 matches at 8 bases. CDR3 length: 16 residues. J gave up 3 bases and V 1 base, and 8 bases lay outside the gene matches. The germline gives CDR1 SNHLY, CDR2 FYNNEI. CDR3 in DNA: TGTGCCAGCAGTGAAGAATACTGGACAGGGAACTACGAGCAGTACTTC. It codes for CASSEEYWTGNYEQYF.

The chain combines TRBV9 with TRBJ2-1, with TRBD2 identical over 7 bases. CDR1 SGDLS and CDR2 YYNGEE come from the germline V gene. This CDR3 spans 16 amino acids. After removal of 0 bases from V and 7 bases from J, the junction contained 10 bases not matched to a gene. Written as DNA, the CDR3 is TGTGCCAGCAGCGTAGCTAGGCTAGCGGATCCTAATGAGCAGTTCTTC. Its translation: CASSVARLADPNEQFF.

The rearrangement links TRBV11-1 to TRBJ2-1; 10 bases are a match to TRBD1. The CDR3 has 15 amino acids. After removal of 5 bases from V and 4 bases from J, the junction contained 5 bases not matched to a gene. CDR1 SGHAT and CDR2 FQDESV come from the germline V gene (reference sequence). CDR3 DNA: TGTGCCAGCAGCCAGACAGGGGGCCAATACAATGAGCAGTTCTTC. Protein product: CASSQTGGQYNEQFF.

In DNA form, the CDR3 reads TGTGCCAGCAGTTCTACGGCCACTGAAGCTTTCTTT. This encodes CASSSTATEAFF. V and J are TRBV28 and TRBJ1-1; D ambiguous. There are 12 residues in the CDR3. V was trimmed by 4 bases and J by 4 bases, leaving 7 bases between them. Per the germline V gene, CDR1 is MDHEN and CDR2 is SYDVKM. Full variable domain (rest looked up from reference TRBV28 and TRBJ1-1): DVKVTQSSRYLVKRTGEKVFLECVQDMDHENMFWYRQDPGLGLRLIYFSYDVKMKEKGDIPEGYSVSREKKERFSLILESASTNQTSMYLCASSSTATEAFFGQGTRLTVV.

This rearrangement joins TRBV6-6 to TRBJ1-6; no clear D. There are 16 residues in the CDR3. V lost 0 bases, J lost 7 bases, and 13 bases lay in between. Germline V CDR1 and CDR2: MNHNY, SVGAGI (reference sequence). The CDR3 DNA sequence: TGTGCCAGCAGTTACTCGGGATCCTCGGGAAATTCACCCCTCCACTTT. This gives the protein CASSYSGSSGNSPLHF.

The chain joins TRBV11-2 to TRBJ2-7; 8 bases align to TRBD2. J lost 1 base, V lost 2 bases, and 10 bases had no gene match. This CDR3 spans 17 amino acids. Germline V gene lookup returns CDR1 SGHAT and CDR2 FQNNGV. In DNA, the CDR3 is TGTGCCAGCAGCTTACAAAGGGGCGGGGGGACGTCCTACGAGCAGTACTTC. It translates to CASSLQRGGGTSYEQYF. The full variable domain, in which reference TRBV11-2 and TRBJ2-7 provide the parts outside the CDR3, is EAGVAQSPRYKIIEKRQSVAFWCNPISGHATLYWYQQILGQGPKLLIQFQNNGVVDDSQLPKDRFSAERLKGVDSTLKIQPAKLEDSAVYLCASSLQRGGGTSYEQYFGPGTRLTVT.

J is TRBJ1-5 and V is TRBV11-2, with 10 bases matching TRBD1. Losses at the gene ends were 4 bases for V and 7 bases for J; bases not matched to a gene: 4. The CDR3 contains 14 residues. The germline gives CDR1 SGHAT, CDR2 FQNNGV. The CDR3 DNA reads TGTGCCAGCAGCTCGACAGGGGGCCGACAGCCCCAGCATTTT. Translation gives CASSSTGGRQPQHF.

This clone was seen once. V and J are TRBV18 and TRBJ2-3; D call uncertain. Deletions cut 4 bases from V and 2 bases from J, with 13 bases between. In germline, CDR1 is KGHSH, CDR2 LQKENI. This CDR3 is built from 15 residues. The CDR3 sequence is CASSHSADLTDTQYF. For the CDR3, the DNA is TGTGCCAGCTCACATTCGGCGGACCTCACAGATACGCAGTATTTT.

The CDR3 is CASSQPWSERNSYEQYF. CDR3 DNA sequence: TGTGCCAGCAGCCAACCCTGGAGCGAGCGGAACTCCTACGAGCAGTACTTC. The chain couples TRBV11-2 to TRBJ2-7; D possibly corresponds to TRBD2 (5 bases). The CDR3 consists of 17 residues. Germline CDR1 reads SGHAT; CDR2 reads FQNNGV. V was clipped by 5 bases and J by 0 bases, with 20 bases between them. Full variable domain (rest looked up from reference TRBV11-2 and TRBJ2-7): EAGVAQSPRYKIIEKRQSVAFWCNPISGHATLYWYQQILGQGPKLLIQFQNNGVVDDSQLPKDRFSAERLKGVDSTLKIQPAKLEDSAVYLCASSQPWSERNSYEQYFGPGTRLTVT.

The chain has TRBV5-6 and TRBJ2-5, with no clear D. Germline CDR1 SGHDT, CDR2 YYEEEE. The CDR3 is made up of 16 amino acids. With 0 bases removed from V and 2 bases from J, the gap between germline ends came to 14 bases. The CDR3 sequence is CASSLGLDGVQETQYF. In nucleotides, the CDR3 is TGTGCCAGCAGCTTGGGACTGGACGGCGTACAAGAGACCCAGTACTTC.

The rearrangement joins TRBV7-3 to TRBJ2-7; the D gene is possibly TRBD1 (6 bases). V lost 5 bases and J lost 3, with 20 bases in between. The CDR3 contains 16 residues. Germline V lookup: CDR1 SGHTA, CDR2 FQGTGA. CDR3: CASSVTGNPESYEQYF. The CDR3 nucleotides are TGTGCCAGCAGCGTCACAGGGAATCCAGAAAGCTACGAGCAGTACTTC.

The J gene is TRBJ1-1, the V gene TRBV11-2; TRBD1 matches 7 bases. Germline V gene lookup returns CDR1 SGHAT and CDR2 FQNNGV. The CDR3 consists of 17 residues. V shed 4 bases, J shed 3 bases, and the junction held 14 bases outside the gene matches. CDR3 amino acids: CASSSQGTDPLYTEAFF. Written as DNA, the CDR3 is TGTGCCAGCAGCTCGCAAGGGACAGACCCGCTGTACACTGAAGCTTTCTTT. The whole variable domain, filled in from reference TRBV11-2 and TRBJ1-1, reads EAGVAQSPRYKIIEKRQSVAFWCNPISGHATLYWYQQILGQGPKLLIQFQNNGVVDDSQLPKDRFSAERLKGVDSTLKIQPAKLEDSAVYLCASSSQGTDPLYTEAFFGQGTRLTVV.

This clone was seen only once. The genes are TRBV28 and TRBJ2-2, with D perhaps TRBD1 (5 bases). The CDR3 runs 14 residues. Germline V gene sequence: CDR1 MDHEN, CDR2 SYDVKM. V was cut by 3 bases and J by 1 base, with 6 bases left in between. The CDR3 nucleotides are TGTGCCAGCAGTTTCACAGGGAACACCGGGGAGCTGTTTTTT. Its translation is CASSFTGNTGELFF.

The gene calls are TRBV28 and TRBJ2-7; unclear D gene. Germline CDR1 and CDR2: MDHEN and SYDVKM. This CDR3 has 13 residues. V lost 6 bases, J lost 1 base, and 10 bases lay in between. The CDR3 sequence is CASRGTVSYEQYF. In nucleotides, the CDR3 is TGTGCCAGCAGGGGTACGGTTTCCTACGAGCAGTACTTC.

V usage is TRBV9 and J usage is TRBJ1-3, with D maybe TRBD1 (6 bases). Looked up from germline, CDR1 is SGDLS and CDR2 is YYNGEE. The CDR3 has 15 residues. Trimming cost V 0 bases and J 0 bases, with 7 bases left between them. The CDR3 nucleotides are TGTGCCAGCAGCGTAGGACAGGACTCTGGAAACACCATATATTTT. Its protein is CASSVGQDSGNTIYF.

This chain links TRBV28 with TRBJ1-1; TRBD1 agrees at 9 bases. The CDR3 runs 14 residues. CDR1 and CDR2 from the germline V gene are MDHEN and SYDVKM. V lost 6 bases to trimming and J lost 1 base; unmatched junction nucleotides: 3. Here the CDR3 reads CASRRTGENTEAFF. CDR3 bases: TGTGCCAGCAGGCGGACAGGGGAGAACACTGAAGCTTTCTTT.

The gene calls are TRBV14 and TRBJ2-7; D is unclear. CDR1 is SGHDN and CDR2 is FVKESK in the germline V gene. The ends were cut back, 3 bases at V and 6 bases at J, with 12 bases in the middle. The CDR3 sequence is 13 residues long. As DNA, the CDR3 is TGTGCCAGCAGCCAGAGTTCAGTTGGCGAGCAGTACTTC. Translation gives CASSQSSVGEQYF.

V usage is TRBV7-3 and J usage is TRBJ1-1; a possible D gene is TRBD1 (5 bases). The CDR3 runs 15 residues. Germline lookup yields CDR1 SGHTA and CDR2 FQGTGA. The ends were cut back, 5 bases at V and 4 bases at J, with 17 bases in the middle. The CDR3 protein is CASSLGTGEGTEAFF. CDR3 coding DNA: TGTGCCAGCAGCCTCGGGACTGGGGAGGGCACTGAAGCTTTCTTT. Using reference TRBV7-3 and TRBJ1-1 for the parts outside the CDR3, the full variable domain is GAGVSQTPSNKVTEKGKYVELRCDPISGHTALYWYRQSLGQGPEFLIYFQGTGAADDSGLPNDRFFAVRPEGSVSTLKIQRTERGDSAVYLCASSLGTGEGTEAFFGQGTRLTVV.

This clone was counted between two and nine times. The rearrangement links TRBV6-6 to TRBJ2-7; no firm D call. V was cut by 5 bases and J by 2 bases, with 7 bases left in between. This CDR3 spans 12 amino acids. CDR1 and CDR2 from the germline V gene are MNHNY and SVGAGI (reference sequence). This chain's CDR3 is CASSQQTYEQYF. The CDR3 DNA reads TGTGCCAGCAGTCAGCAAACCTACGAGCAGTACTTC.

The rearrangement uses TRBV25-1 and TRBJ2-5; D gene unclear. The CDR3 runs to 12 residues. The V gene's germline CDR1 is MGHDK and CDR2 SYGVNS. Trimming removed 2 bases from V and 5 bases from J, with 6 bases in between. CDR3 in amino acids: CASSETGETQYF. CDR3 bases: TGTGCCAGCAGTGAAACTGGGGAGACCCAGTACTTC.

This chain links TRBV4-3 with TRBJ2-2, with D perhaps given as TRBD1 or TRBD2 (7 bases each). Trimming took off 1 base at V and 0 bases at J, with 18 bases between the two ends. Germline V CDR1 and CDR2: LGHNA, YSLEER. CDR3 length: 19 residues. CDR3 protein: CASSQGRGGIGSNTGELFF. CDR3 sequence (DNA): TGCGCCAGCAGCCAAGGCAGGGGGGGGATAGGGTCGAACACCGGGGAGCTGTTTTTT.

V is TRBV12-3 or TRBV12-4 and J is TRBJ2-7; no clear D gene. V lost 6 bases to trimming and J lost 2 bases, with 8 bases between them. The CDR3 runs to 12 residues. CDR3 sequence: CASSLKTYEQYF. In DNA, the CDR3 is TGTGCCAGCAGCCTAAAGACCTACGAGCAGTACTTC.

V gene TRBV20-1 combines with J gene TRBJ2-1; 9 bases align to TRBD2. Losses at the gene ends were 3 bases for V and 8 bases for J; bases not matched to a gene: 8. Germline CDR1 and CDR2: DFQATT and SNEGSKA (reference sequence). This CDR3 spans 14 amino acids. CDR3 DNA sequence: TGCAGTGCTAGTATTAGCGGGGGCCGGCATGAGCAGTTCTTC. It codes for CSASISGGRHEQFF.

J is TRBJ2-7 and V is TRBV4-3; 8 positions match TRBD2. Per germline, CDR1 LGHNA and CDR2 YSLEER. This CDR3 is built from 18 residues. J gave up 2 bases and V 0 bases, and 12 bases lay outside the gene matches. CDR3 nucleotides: TGCGCCAGCAGCCAAGAGGTCCGTCGGGCGGGGGGAACCTACGAGCAGTACTTC. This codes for CASSQEVRRAGGTYEQYF.

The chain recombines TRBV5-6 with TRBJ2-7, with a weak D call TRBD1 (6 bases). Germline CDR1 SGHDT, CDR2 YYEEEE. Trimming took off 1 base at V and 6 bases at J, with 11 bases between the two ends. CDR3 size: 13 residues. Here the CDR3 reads CASSLYRVGEQYF. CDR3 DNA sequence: TGTGCCAGCAGCTTGTACAGGGTCGGCGAGCAGTACTTC.

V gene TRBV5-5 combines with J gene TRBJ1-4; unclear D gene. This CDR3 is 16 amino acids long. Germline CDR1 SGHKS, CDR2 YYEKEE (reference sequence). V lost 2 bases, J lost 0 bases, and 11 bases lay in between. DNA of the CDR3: TGTGCCAGCAGCTTTTCGGGTTCCCCAACTAATGAAAAACTGTTTTTT. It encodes CASSFSGSPTNEKLFF.

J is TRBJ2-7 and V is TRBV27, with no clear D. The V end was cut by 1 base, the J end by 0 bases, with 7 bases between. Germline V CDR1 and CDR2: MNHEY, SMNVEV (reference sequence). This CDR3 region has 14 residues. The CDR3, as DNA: TGTGCCAGCAGTTTATACGGTGACTCCTACGAGCAGTACTTC. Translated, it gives CASSLYGDSYEQYF.

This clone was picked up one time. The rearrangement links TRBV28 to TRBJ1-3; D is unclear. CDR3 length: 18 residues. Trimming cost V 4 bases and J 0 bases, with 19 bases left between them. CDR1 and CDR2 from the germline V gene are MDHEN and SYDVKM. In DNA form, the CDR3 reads TGTGCCAGCAGTTCGACCGGAAGAAGTCAAATCTCTGGAAACACCATATATTTT. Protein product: CASSSTGRSQISGNTIYF. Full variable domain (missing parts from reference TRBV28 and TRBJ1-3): DVKVTQSSRYLVKRTGEKVFLECVQDMDHENMFWYRQDPGLGLRLIYFSYDVKMKEKGDIPEGYSVSREKKERFSLILESASTNQTSMYLCASSSTGRSQISGNTIYFGEGSWLTVV.

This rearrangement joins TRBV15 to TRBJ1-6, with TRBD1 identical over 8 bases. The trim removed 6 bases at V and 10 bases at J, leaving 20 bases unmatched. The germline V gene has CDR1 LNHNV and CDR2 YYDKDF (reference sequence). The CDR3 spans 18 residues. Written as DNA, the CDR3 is TGTGCCACCAGGCGAGCCGGGACAGGAGTAACAGTAGCCTCACCCCTCCACTTT. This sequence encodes CATRRAGTGVTVASPLHF.

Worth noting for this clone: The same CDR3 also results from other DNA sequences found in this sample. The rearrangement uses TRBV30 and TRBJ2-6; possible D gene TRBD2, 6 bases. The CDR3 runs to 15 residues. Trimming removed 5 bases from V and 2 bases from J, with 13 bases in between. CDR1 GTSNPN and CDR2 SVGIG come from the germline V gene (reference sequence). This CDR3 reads CAWRGGGTGANVLTF. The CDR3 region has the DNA TGTGCCTGGCGGGGTGGGGGGACTGGGGCCAACGTCCTGACTTTC.